This TCR beta chain came from a study of CXCR3-negative and CXCR3-positive naive CD8 T cells. Each TRB cDNA library was prepared by 5' RACE (with UMI labels). No DNA is given; TCRdb re-called the 5' RACE reads and lists each CDR3 protein once. The listing records about 130,000 distinct CDR3 sequences. Comments on this clonotype: The antigen is not known.

Broader study findings: CXCR3-positive naive cells carried more hydrophobic TRB CDR3s than CXCR3-negative ones. Naive cells used TRBV-TRBJ genes in much the same way whether CXCR3-negative or CXCR3-positive; memory cells did not.

Germline CDR1 SGHNT, CDR2 YYREEE (reference sequence). This CDR3 region has 12 residues. The authors gated naive CD8+ T cells as CD45RO-CCR7+CD27+CD95-. Sequenced: naive CXCR3+ CD8+ T cells from blood. Subset defined: CD45RO-CCR7+CD27+CD95- naive CD8+ T cells expressing CXCR3 (TNR3+). This receptor was taken from a human donor in good health. Some clones in this sample may be carry-over from other donors' samples. The V call is TRBV5-4, the J call TRBJ2-1. The CDR3 sequence is CAGYSSYNEQFF.